One sample yielded the 32 T cell receptor beta chains listed below, sequenced in a study of T cell changes during pregnancy in multiple sclerosis. Sequenced by immunoSEQ multiplex PCR; TCRdb stores in-frame clones only, minus some. The data contain roughly 38,000 clones, about nine tenths of them singletons. This sample comprised CD4+ T cells from peripheral blood mononuclear cells, obtained after pregnancy. All receptors derive from a female donor in good health, enrolled as a control in a pregnancy study.

V is TRBV10-3 and J is TRBJ1-5, with unresolved D. In germline, CDR1 is ENHRY, CDR2 SYGVKD. Deletions cut 3 bases from V and 2 bases from J, with 14 bases between. This CDR3 has 16 residues. CDR3 sequence (DNA): TGTGCCATCAGTGAAGGTACGGGTTTTGGCAATCAGCCCCAGCATTTT. The encoded protein is CAISEGTGFGNQPQHF.

This chain joins TRBV18 and TRBJ2-2, with TRBD1 matching over 8 bases. The V and J ends lost 2 bases and 5 bases, in that order; junction bases with no gene match: 4. The CDR3 runs 15 residues. From germline, CDR1 is KGHSH and CDR2 LQKENI. In nucleotides, the CDR3 is TGTGCCAGCTCACCAAGGACAGGGCGGACCGGGGAGCTGTTTTTT. This gives the protein CASSPRTGRTGELFF. Based on the CDR3 plus reference TRBV18 and TRBJ2-2, the full variable domain is NAGVMQNPRHLVRRRGQEARLRCSPMKGHSHVYWYRQLPEEGLKFMVYLQKENIIDESGMPKERFSAEFPKEGPSILRIQQVVRGDSAAYFCASSPRTGRTGELFFGEGSRLTVL.

This chain joins TRBV14 and TRBJ1-2; D may be TRBD1 (6 bases). The germline CDR1 and CDR2 sequences are SGHDN and FVKESK. This CDR3 is 12 amino acids long. V was trimmed by 4 bases and J by 7 bases, leaving 10 bases between them. The CDR3: CASSPNRAGYTF. In DNA form, the CDR3 reads TGTGCCAGCAGCCCGAACAGGGCTGGCTACACCTTC. Looking up the rest from reference TRBV14 and TRBJ1-2 gives the full variable domain: EAGVTQFPSHSVIEKGQTVTLRCDPISGHDNLYWYRRVMGKEIKFLLHFVKESKQDESGMPNNRFLAERTGGTYSTLKVQPAELEDSGVYFCASSPNRAGYTFGSGTRLTVV.

The V gene is TRBV28, the J gene TRBJ1-5; the D gene is possibly TRBD1 (5 bases). The germline gives CDR1 MDHEN, CDR2 SYDVKM. The CDR3 runs 14 residues. V was cut by 3 bases and J by 7 bases, with 13 bases left in between. The CDR3 loop reads CASSLGGSAQPQHF. CDR3 DNA sequence: TGTGCCAGCAGTTTGGGGGGATCGGCGCAGCCCCAGCATTTT.

The chain combines TRBV9 with TRBJ2-3; D is undetermined. Germline V gene sequence: CDR1 SGDLS, CDR2 YYNGEE. The ends were cut back, 3 bases at V and 2 bases at J, with 10 bases in the middle. The CDR3 has 14 residues. CDR3 sequence: CASSARVLTDTQYF. For the CDR3, the DNA is TGTGCCAGCAGCGCCCGGGTACTCACAGATACGCAGTATTTT.

This sequence joins TRBV6-1 and TRBJ2-7; 9 positions match TRBD2. J lost 3 bases, V lost 6 bases, and 6 bases had no gene match. CDR3 length: 14 amino acids. Germline CDR1 is MNHNS and CDR2 is SASEGT. The CDR3, as DNA: TGTGCCAGCAGCACCGTAGCGGGGGACTACGAGCAGTACTTC. Its translation is CASSTVAGDYEQYF.

The chain couples TRBV10-2 to TRBJ1-4; no clear D gene. Trimming took off 0 bases at V and 8 bases at J, with 13 bases between the two ends. This CDR3 is built from 15 residues. Germline V gene lookup returns CDR1 WSHSY and CDR2 SAAADI. The CDR3 bases are TGCGCCAGCAGTGAGTCGGAGGCAGCTTCGGAAAAACTGTTTTTT. It yields the protein CASSESEAASEKLFF.

The chain uses TRBV2 and TRBJ1-4; D is perhaps TRBD1 (6 bases). CDR3 length: 16 residues. V was shortened by 6 bases and J by 3 bases, with 17 bases between the two germline ends. The germline V gene encodes CDR1 SNHLY and CDR2 FYNNEI. The CDR3 spells CASSPGDKVANEKLFF. CDR3 sequence (DNA): TGTGCCAGCAGCCCAGGGGATAAAGTAGCTAATGAAAAACTGTTTTTT.

This chain connects TRBV7-2 to TRBJ1-2; D is unclear. Germline V lookup: CDR1 SGHTA, CDR2 FQGNSA. There are 17 residues in the CDR3. V lost 7 bases and J lost 6, with 27 bases in between. This CDR3 reads CASILPLRGSWRDGYTF. The CDR3 DNA reads TGTGCCAGCATCCTGCCCTTACGTGGCTCCTGGAGGGATGGCTACACCTTC.

This clone appeared a few times. CDR3 region: CASSPSSQGNTEAFF. In DNA, the CDR3 is TGTGCCAGCTCACCATCCTCCCAGGGGAACACTGAAGCTTTCTTT. The chain joins TRBV18 to TRBJ1-1, with D perhaps TRBD1 (5 bases). Germline-derived CDR1 and CDR2 are KGHSH and LQKENI. The CDR3 consists of 15 residues. Trimming removed 2 bases at V and 1 base at J, with 11 bases between.

The chain uses TRBV28 and TRBJ1-5; possibly TRBD1 for D (6 bases). V lost 5 bases to trimming and J lost 4 bases, with 15 bases between them. This CDR3 has 15 amino acids. Germline V gene lookup returns CDR1 MDHEN and CDR2 SYDVKM. CDR3 DNA sequence: TGTGCCAGCAGTCTACTTACAGGGTCGAATCAGCCCCAGCATTTT. Translating gives CASSLLTGSNQPQHF.

V is TRBV18 and J is TRBJ2-3; perhaps TRBD2 as D (5 bases). V lost 0 bases, J lost 1 base, and 11 bases lay in between. The CDR3 extends over 16 amino acids. CDR1 KGHSH and CDR2 LQKENI come from the germline V gene. CDR3 DNA sequence: TGTGCCAGCTCACCACCAGGATGGCGGGGCACAGATACGCAGTATTTT. This translates into CASSPPGWRGTDTQYF.

This chain uses TRBV28 with TRBJ1-4; 11 bases are a match to TRBD1. V shed 5 bases and J 7 bases; nucleotides not matched to a gene: 6. There are 15 residues in the CDR3. Per the germline V gene, CDR1 is MDHEN and CDR2 is SYDVKM. The DNA for the CDR3 is TGTGCCAGCAGTCAAGGGGACAGGGGGGTTGAAAAACTGTTTTTT. Translation gives CASSQGDRGVEKLFF. Full variable domain (remainder filled in from reference TRBV28 and TRBJ1-4): DVKVTQSSRYLVKRTGEKVFLECVQDMDHENMFWYRQDPGLGLRLIYFSYDVKMKEKGDIPEGYSVSREKKERFSLILESASTNQTSMYLCASSQGDRGVEKLFFGSGTQLSVL.

V is TRBV5-1 and J is TRBJ2-7, with TRBD1 matching 10 bases. The CDR3 is 14 amino acids. The germline CDR1 and CDR2 sequences are SGHRS and YFSETQ. V lost 2 bases to trimming and J lost 6 bases; unmatched junction nucleotides: 5. As DNA, the CDR3 is TGCGCCAGCAGCTTATTGGGGACAGGGGCCGAGCAGTACTTC. Translation gives CASSLLGTGAEQYF.

The J gene is TRBJ2-7, the V gene TRBV5-1; 13 nucleotides agree with TRBD2. V lost 2 bases and J lost 4; bases outside the gene matches: 6. The CDR3 totals 16 residues. CDR1 is SGHRS, CDR2 YFSETQ, per germline. The CDR3 nucleotides read TGCGCCAGCAGCTTCCGACTAGCGGGGGGATCGTACGAGCAGTACTTC. This sequence encodes CASSFRLAGGSYEQYF.

The chain couples TRBV10-3 to TRBJ2-3, with unresolved D. CDR1 and CDR2 (germline): ENHRY, SYGVKD. The CDR3 contains 13 residues. V lost 4 bases and J lost 1, with 6 bases in between. The CDR3 reads CAISVGGTDTQYF. In DNA form, the CDR3 reads TGTGCCATCAGTGTAGGAGGCACAGATACGCAGTATTTT.

The chain is built from TRBV6-1 and TRBJ2-2; a possible D gene is TRBD1 (6 bases). Germline-derived CDR1 and CDR2 are MNHNS and SASEGT. V was shortened by 4 bases and J by 3 bases, with 9 bases between the two germline ends. The CDR3 runs to 14 residues. CDR3 loop: CASSATGDTGELFF. Written as DNA, the CDR3 is TGTGCCAGCAGTGCGACAGGAGACACCGGGGAGCTGTTTTTT.

The chain joins TRBV7-9 to TRBJ2-7; TRBD1 matches at 10 bases. Germline trimming cut 6 bases from V and 4 bases from J; bases unmatched to any gene: 6. The CDR3 spans 14 residues. Germline CDR1 reads SEHNR; CDR2 reads FQNEAQ (reference sequence). Here the CDR3 reads CASRSGTGDYEQYF. The CDR3 DNA reads as TGTGCCAGCAGATCCGGGACAGGGGATTACGAGCAGTACTTC. The full variable domain, rest sourced from reference TRBV7-9 and TRBJ2-7, is DTGVSQNPRHKITKRGQNVTFRCDPISEHNRLYWYRQTLGQGPEFLTYFQNEAQLEKSRLLSDRFSAERPKGSFSTLEIQRTEQGDSAMYLCASRSGTGDYEQYFGPGTRLTVT.

CDR3 DNA sequence: TGCGCCAGCAGCTTGAATGTGGGGAGCGGATCAGATACGCAGTATTTT. Translation gives CASSLNVGSGSDTQYF. This sequence joins TRBV5-1 and TRBJ2-3; tentative D call: TRBD2 (5 bases). The germline gives CDR1 SGHRS, CDR2 YFSETQ. Trimming stripped 1 base from V and 4 bases from J, with 16 bases between. This CDR3 is built from 16 residues.

The chain joins TRBV30 to TRBJ1-1, with no clear D. Per the germline V gene, CDR1 is GTSNPN and CDR2 is SVGIG (reference sequence). V was pared by 0 bases and J by 6 bases, with 11 bases between. The CDR3 is 13 residues long. The DNA for the CDR3 is TGTGCCTGGAGTGTACCCGGGAAGGCTGAAGCTTTCTTT. Amino acids: CAWSVPGKAEAFF.

The chain is built from TRBV5-4 and TRBJ2-7; tentatively, D is TRBD2 (5 bases). Germline CDR1 is SGHNT and CDR2 is YYREEE (reference sequence). The CDR3 covers 15 residues. V was clipped by 1 base and J by 5 bases, with 16 bases between them. The CDR3 sequence is CASSLSGGRYHEQYF. The CDR3 nucleotides read TGTGCCAGCAGCTTGTCAGGTGGGAGATACCACGAGCAGTACTTC.

The gene calls are TRBV4-1 and TRBJ1-2; the D gene is possibly TRBD1 (6 bases). Germline V lookup: CDR1 MGHRA, CDR2 YSYEKL. Trimming removed 2 bases from V and 0 bases from J, with 19 bases in between. The CDR3 spans 18 residues. The CDR3 sequence: CASSQLNLGQRANYGYTF. CDR3 bases: TGCGCCAGCAGCCAACTTAACCTCGGACAGAGAGCTAACTATGGCTACACCTTC.

The chain has TRBV19 and TRBJ1-4, with 9 bases matching TRBD1. Germline CDR1 reads LNHDA; CDR2 reads SQIVND (reference sequence). V was pared by 5 bases and J by 4 bases, with 5 bases of the junction left unmatched. This CDR3 has 15 amino acids. In DNA form, the CDR3 reads TGTGCCAGTAGTCCCAGACAGGGGGATAATGAAAAACTGTTTTTT. It encodes CASSPRQGDNEKLFF.

The J gene is TRBJ2-4, the V gene TRBV7-2; D is possibly TRBD2 (7 bases). The CDR3 loop spans 16 amino acids. Germline CDR1 reads SGHTA; CDR2 reads FQGNSA. V was trimmed by 2 bases and J by 1 base, leaving 12 bases between them. The CDR3 DNA is TGTGCCAGCAGCTTAAGGGAGGGGGAGGCCAAAAACATTCAGTACTTC. Encoded protein: CASSLREGEAKNIQYF.

The chain has TRBV7-2 and TRBJ2-3; 10 nucleotides match TRBD1. V lost 5 bases and J lost 5; bases outside the gene matches: 7. This CDR3 spans 15 amino acids. Per the germline V gene, CDR1 is SGHTA and CDR2 is FQGNSA. In DNA, the CDR3 is TGTGCCAGCAGCAAGCGACAGGGGGCGGGAGATACGCAGTATTTT. Translating it yields CASSKRQGAGDTQYF.

J is TRBJ2-7 and V is TRBV14, with D possibly TRBD1 on 5 matching bases. Per germline, CDR1 SGHDN and CDR2 FVKESK. The CDR3 loop spans 17 amino acids. V dropped 4 bases and J dropped 0 bases, with 19 bases sitting between them. This CDR3 is CASSLQGPKPSSYEQYF. The CDR3 coding sequence is TGTGCCAGCAGCCTCCAGGGCCCGAAGCCTAGCTCCTACGAGCAGTACTTC.

The chain uses TRBV10-2 and TRBJ1-2; D remains ambiguous. Per the germline V gene, CDR1 is WSHSY and CDR2 is SAAADI. V was pared by 5 bases and J by 2 bases, with 9 bases between. The CDR3 runs to 13 residues. The CDR3, as DNA: TGCGCCAGCAGTTTAGAGAGAAACTATGGCTACACCTTC. Encoded protein: CASSLERNYGYTF.

The rearrangement links TRBV5-1 to TRBJ2-1; 16 bases agree with TRBD2. The CDR3 consists of 16 residues. J gave up 8 bases and V 2 bases, and 4 bases lay outside the gene matches. Germline loops: CDR1 SGHRS, CDR2 YFSETQ. CDR3: CASSLGTSGGADEQFF. The DNA for the CDR3 is TGCGCCAGCAGCTTAGGGACTAGCGGGGGGGCCGATGAGCAGTTCTTC.

This chain uses TRBV28 with TRBJ2-2; 8 bases are shared with TRBD1. Trimming took 7 bases from V and 4 from J; bases not matched to a gene: 5. The CDR3 is 14 residues long. CDR1 is MDHEN, CDR2 SYDVKM, per germline. This CDR3 reads CASMTGAGTGELFF. The CDR3 nucleotides read TGTGCCAGCATGACAGGGGCAGGCACCGGGGAGCTGTTTTTT.

V usage is TRBV19 and J usage is TRBJ2-5, with 8 positions matching TRBD2. Germline CDR1 is LNHDA and CDR2 is SQIVND (reference sequence). J was trimmed by 1 base and V by 9 bases; bases with no gene match: 7. The CDR3 is 14 amino acids. CDR3 amino acids: CASKRTSSQETQYF. The CDR3 DNA reads as TGTGCCAGCAAGAGGACTAGCTCCCAAGAGACCCAGTACTTC.

This chain uses TRBV19 with TRBJ1-2; TRBD1 agrees at 10 bases. Germline lookup yields CDR1 LNHDA and CDR2 SQIVND (reference sequence). Trimming removed 7 bases from V and 8 bases from J; junction bases left unmatched: 7. The CDR3 loop spans 13 amino acids. This CDR3 is CASNPGQGNGYTF. DNA for the CDR3: TGTGCCAGTAACCCGGGACAGGGGAACGGCTACACCTTC.

This chain connects TRBV28 to TRBJ2-7, with D perhaps TRBD2 (5 bases). The V end was cut by 2 bases, the J end by 7 bases, with 6 bases between. The CDR3 contains 11 residues. Germline lookup yields CDR1 MDHEN and CDR2 SYDVKM. The CDR3 is CASSLREEQYF. Written as DNA, the CDR3 is TGTGCCAGCAGTTTAAGGGAGGAGCAGTACTTC.